The 31 T cell receptor beta chains below come from one sample, sequenced in a study of cytomegalovirus exposure and HLA in healthy donors. Here immunoSEQ multiplex PCR was the method, and the copy in TCRdb shows in-frame clones only, minus some. The data contain over 120,000 clones, approximately 90% of them singletons. Sequenced: PBMCs. The receptors stem from a woman between 25 and 40 years old in good health and CMV-seropositive.

The rearrangement uses TRBV19 and TRBJ1-5; 7 positions agree with TRBD1. CDR3 length: 13 residues. CDR1 LNHDA and CDR2 SQIVND come from the germline V gene (reference sequence). J gave up 7 bases and V 6 bases, and 6 bases lay outside the gene matches. The chain's CDR3 is CASSRQGGQPQHF. CDR3 bases: TGTGCCAGTAGCCGACAGGGTGGCCAGCCCCAGCATTTT.

The V and J genes are TRBV28 and TRBJ1-5; 8 bases align to TRBD1. Germline V gene lookup returns CDR1 MDHEN and CDR2 SYDVKM. CDR3 size: 15 residues. Unmatched junction bases numbered 2, after V lost 3 bases and J lost 1 base. The CDR3 is CASSFGQGSNQPQHF. In nucleotides, the CDR3 is TGTGCCAGCAGTTTCGGACAGGGAAGCAATCAGCCCCAGCATTTT.

This chain links TRBV5-1 with TRBJ2-1; possible D gene TRBD1, 6 bases. Trimming pared 1 base from V and 7 bases from J, leaving 9 bases between. This CDR3 spans 13 amino acids. The germline gives CDR1 SGHRS, CDR2 YFSETQ. The CDR3 bases are TGCGCCAGCAGCTTGCAGGGGCCGAATGAGCAGTTCTTC. This translates into CASSLQGPNEQFF.

The chain couples TRBV5-1 to TRBJ1-1; 8 bases are a match to TRBD1. V was clipped by 4 bases and J by 11 bases; unmatched bases: 16. There are 15 residues in the CDR3. Looked up from germline, CDR1 is SGHRS and CDR2 is YFSETQ. CDR3 amino acids: CASSPGETGGPGAFF. The CDR3 coding sequence is TGCGCCAGCAGCCCGGGTGAAACAGGGGGTCCGGGGGCTTTCTTT.

Worth noting for this clone: The identical CDR3 is also encoded by other nucleotide sequences in the sample. The chain is built from TRBV15 and TRBJ2-7; the match to TRBD1 covers 7 bases. Germline V gives CDR1 LNHNV, CDR2 YYDKDF (reference sequence). J gave up 2 bases and V 0 bases, and 1 base lay outside the gene matches. This CDR3 is 14 amino acids long. CDR3 DNA sequence: TGTGCCACCAGCAGAGACAGGGGGACCTACGAGCAGTACTTC. This codes for CATSRDRGTYEQYF.

This sequence joins TRBV6-6 and TRBJ2-7, with 8 bases identical to TRBD2. J was trimmed by 2 bases and V by 0 bases; bases with no gene match: 3. The CDR3 loop spans 15 amino acids. Germline CDR1 reads MNHNY; CDR2 reads SVGAGI (reference sequence). DNA of the CDR3: TGTGCCAGCAGTTACTCAACTAGCGGAACCTACGAGCAGTACTTC. Its protein product is CASSYSTSGTYEQYF.

This sequence joins TRBV5-1 and TRBJ2-3; the D is unclear. V lost 4 bases and J 4 bases, leaving 16 bases between the germline ends. The germline V gene encodes CDR1 SGHRS and CDR2 YFSETQ. This CDR3 region has 15 residues. The CDR3 DNA reads as TGCGCCAGCAGCCCGAACGAGGCTAGATCAGATACGCAGTATTTT. Translating it yields CASSPNEARSDTQYF.

The table lists this clone with a count of one. The V call is TRBV6-1, the J call TRBJ1-5; TRBD1 aligns across 7 bases. The CDR3 consists of 15 residues. The V gene's germline CDR1 is MNHNS and CDR2 SASEGT. V gave up 1 base and J gave up 2 bases; unmatched junction bases: 2. Written as DNA, the CDR3 is TGTGCCAGCAGTGAAGGCAGGGGGGGCAATCAGCCCCAGCATTTT. This encodes CASSEGRGGNQPQHF.

The chain combines TRBV4-2 with TRBJ2-7; 8 bases fit TRBD2. Germline-derived CDR1 and CDR2 are LGHNA and YNFKEQ. Trimming took 1 base from V and 2 from J; bases not matched to a gene: 7. The CDR3 loop spans 16 amino acids. The CDR3 DNA sequence: TGTGCCAGCAGCCAAGGGAGGAGCGGGGGCACCTACGAGCAGTACTTC. It encodes CASSQGRSGGTYEQYF.

The chain employs TRBV5-6 and TRBJ1-3; 10 bases match TRBD1. Trimming removed 3 bases from V and 2 bases from J; junction bases left unmatched: 2. This CDR3 has 15 amino acids. CDR1 is SGHDT, CDR2 YYEEEE, per germline. The CDR3 region is CASSYGTGAGNTIYF. The DNA of the CDR3 is TGTGCCAGCAGCTACGGGACAGGGGCTGGAAACACCATATATTTT.

The chain has TRBV6-5 and TRBJ2-5, with 9 bases aligning to TRBD1. Germline-derived CDR1 and CDR2 are MNHEY and SVGAGI. The V segment lost 6 bases and the J segment 4 bases; nucleotides outside the gene matches: 6. The length of the CDR3 is 14 residues. The CDR3 loop reads CASRRTGVGETQYF. CDR3 nucleotides: TGTGCCAGCAGAAGGACAGGGGTCGGAGAGACCCAGTACTTC.

The rearrangement joins TRBV4-1 to TRBJ1-2; 11 bases match TRBD1. CDR1 is MGHRA and CDR2 is YSYEKL in the germline V gene. The CDR3 has 13 residues. After removal of 1 base from V and 10 bases from J, the junction contained 2 bases not matched to a gene. The CDR3, as DNA: TGCGCCAGCAGCCAAGGGACAGGGGGCCTCTACACCTTC. Translated, it gives CASSQGTGGLYTF.

J is TRBJ2-2 and V is TRBV7-8; 10 bases align to TRBD2. After removal of 2 bases from V and 6 bases from J, the junction contained 6 bases not matched to a gene. CDR1 and CDR2 from the germline V gene are SGHVS and FQNEAQ. The CDR3 has 16 amino acids. Written as DNA, the CDR3 is TGTGCCAGCAGCTTATCTAGCGGGAGTATGGCCGGGGAGCTGTTTTTT. This codes for CASSLSSGSMAGELFF.

This chain joins TRBV28 and TRBJ2-7; 8 bases match TRBD2. The V gene end was trimmed by 6 bases and the J gene end by 2 bases; junction bases not matched to a gene: 12. The CDR3 spans 16 residues. Germline V gene data show CDR1 as MDHEN and CDR2 as SYDVKM. The CDR3 DNA reads TGTGCCAGCAGCCGGATCGGAACTAGCGGAGCCTACGAGCAGTACTTC. Its protein product is CASSRIGTSGAYEQYF.

The gene calls are TRBV5-4 and TRBJ2-7, with 11 bases fitting TRBD1. The J segment lost 5 bases and the V segment lost 4 bases, leaving 8 bases of the junction unmatched. The CDR3 covers 15 residues. The V gene's germline CDR1 is SGHNT and CDR2 YYREEE (reference sequence). The CDR3 loop is CASSPDRGLSNEQYF. The CDR3 bases are TGTGCCAGCAGCCCGGACAGGGGGCTGTCTAACGAGCAGTACTTC.

This sequence joins TRBV6-1 and TRBJ2-7; D might be TRBD1 (5 bases). The CDR3 runs 13 residues. The V and J ends lost 4 bases and 1 base respectively, with 8 bases between them. Germline lookup yields CDR1 MNHNS and CDR2 SASEGT. The CDR3 DNA follows: TGTGCCAGCAGTGCAGGGCTTTCCTACGAGCAGTACTTC. Translation gives CASSAGLSYEQYF.

This clone was recorded once. The chain has TRBV28 and TRBJ2-5, with 10 bases lining up with TRBD2. Germline loops: CDR1 MDHEN, CDR2 SYDVKM. The CDR3 extends over 17 amino acids. J lost 1 base, V lost 7 bases, and 12 bases had no gene match. The CDR3 region has the DNA TGTGCCAGCAACTTAGGAGCGGGAGGGGGTTTCCAAGAGACCCAGTACTTC. This sequence encodes CASNLGAGGGFQETQYF.

The chain links TRBV29-1 to TRBJ2-7, with 9 bases identical to TRBD1. Germline CDR1 and CDR2: SQVTM and ANQGSEA. V lost 6 bases to trimming and J lost 4 bases; unmatched junction nucleotides: 7. The CDR3 is 13 residues long. The CDR3 region is CSVPGQGIYEQYF. The CDR3 region has the DNA TGCAGCGTGCCAGGACAGGGGATTTACGAGCAGTACTTC.

This clone was picked up a small number of times. The chain is built from TRBV9 and TRBJ2-5, with D unresolved. Trimming left V 0 bases short and J 2 bases short, with 11 bases between. The CDR3 covers 15 residues. The germline V gene has CDR1 SGDLS and CDR2 YYNGEE. In nucleotides, the CDR3 is TGTGCCAGCAGCGTAGGTTGGGCAGATCAAGAGACCCAGTACTTC. The encoded protein is CASSVGWADQETQYF.

The chain recombines TRBV27 with TRBJ1-1; perhaps TRBD1 as D (5 bases). The V gene's germline CDR1 is MNHEY and CDR2 SMNVEV (reference sequence). CDR3 length equals 13 residues. Trimming cost V 2 bases and J 3 bases, with 7 bases left between them. The CDR3 bases are TGTGCCAGCAGTTTAGGGGCGGACACTGAAGCTTTCTTT. Translation gives CASSLGADTEAFF.

This clone was observed once. This chain connects TRBV21-1 to TRBJ2-7; no check of the table's D call, TRBD2, against the DNA was made. TRBV21-1 counts as a pseudogene. There are 13 residues in the CDR3. The CDR3 sequence: CASSKGAGYEQYF. The CDR3 DNA sequence: TGTGCCAGCAGCAAAGGGGCGGGGTACGAGCAGTACTTC.

J is TRBJ2-6 and V is TRBV18, with D perhaps TRBD2 (6 bases). The germline gives CDR1 KGHSH, CDR2 LQKENI. The CDR3 is 18 residues long. V was shortened by 1 base and J by 0 bases, with 13 bases between the two germline ends. The CDR3 DNA follows: TGTGCCAGCTCACCACTCCGGGGGTCGGGCTCTGGGGCCAACGTCCTGACTTTC. Translating it yields CASSPLRGSGSGANVLTF. Full variable domain (rest looked up from reference TRBV18 and TRBJ2-6): NAGVMQNPRHLVRRRGQEARLRCSPMKGHSHVYWYRQLPEEGLKFMVYLQKENIIDESGMPKERFSAEFPKEGPSILRIQQVVRGDSAAYFCASSPLRGSGSGANVLTFGAGSRLTVL.

The gene calls are TRBV5-6 and TRBJ2-1; weak D call: TRBD1 (5 bases). Trimming shortened V by 5 bases and J by 4 bases, and 13 bases separated the two germline ends. CDR3 length: 14 amino acids. The V gene's germline CDR1 is SGHDT and CDR2 YYEEEE. CDR3 region: CASSLGVLYNEQFF. CDR3 bases: TGTGCCAGCAGTTTAGGGGTACTATACAATGAGCAGTTCTTC.

This chain joins TRBV6-1 and TRBJ1-6, with TRBD1 matching over 9 bases. The CDR3 covers 15 residues. Unmatched junction bases numbered 5, after V lost 6 bases and J lost 5 bases. Germline V lookup: CDR1 MNHNS, CDR2 SASEGT. Here the CDR3 DNA reads TGTGCCAGCAGAAGCAACAGGGGGCATAATTCACCCCTCCACTTT. It codes for CASRSNRGHNSPLHF.

The rearrangement links TRBV5-6 to TRBJ2-7; D possibly corresponds to TRBD1 (6 bases). V lost 4 bases and J lost 0, with 17 bases in between. Per the germline V gene, CDR1 is SGHDT and CDR2 is YYEEEE. CDR3 length: 16 residues. CDR3 sequence reads: CASSLLTGSSSYEQYF. The DNA of the CDR3 is TGTGCCAGCAGCCTACTCACAGGGTCAAGCTCCTACGAGCAGTACTTC.

The CDR3 bases are TGTGCCAGCAGTTTACCCGAGCGAGAAAAACTGTTTTTT. This encodes CASSLPEREKLFF. The J gene is TRBJ1-4, the V gene TRBV28; no firm D call. The germline CDR1 and CDR2 sequences are MDHEN and SYDVKM. The CDR3 is made up of 13 amino acids. V lost 2 bases to trimming and J lost 8 bases, with 9 bases between them.

The chain is built from TRBV5-1 and TRBJ1-3; D remains unclear. Germline lookup yields CDR1 SGHRS and CDR2 YFSETQ. Trimming left V 2 bases short and J 5 bases short, with 14 bases between. CDR3 length: 15 amino acids. The CDR3 protein is CASSFGSLERNTIYF. The DNA of the CDR3 is TGCGCCAGCAGCTTCGGATCCTTGGAGAGAAACACCATATATTTT. Full variable domain (remainder filled in from reference TRBV5-1 and TRBJ1-3): KAGVTQTPRYLIKTRGQQVTLSCSPISGHRSVSWYQQTPGQGLQFLFEYFSETQRNKGNFPGRFSGRQFSNSRSEMNVSTLELGDSALYLCASSFGSLERNTIYFGEGSWLTVV.

The J gene is TRBJ1-5, the V gene TRBV6-1, with 7 bases lining up with TRBD1. The CDR3 totals 14 residues. Germline-derived CDR1 and CDR2 are MNHNS and SASEGT. Trimming cost V 5 bases and J 6 bases; bases outside gene matches: 7. The CDR3 sequence: CASSLMTGIQPQHF. The CDR3 nucleotides read TGTGCCAGCAGTCTAATGACAGGGATTCAGCCCCAGCATTTT.

The J gene is TRBJ1-2, the V gene TRBV28; D is perhaps TRBD1 (5 bases). The germline gives CDR1 MDHEN, CDR2 SYDVKM. The V end lost 5 bases, the J end lost 2 bases, and 9 bases lay between the germline ends. The CDR3 runs to 13 residues. The CDR3: CASSRAGNYGYTF. The CDR3 DNA reads as TGTGCCAGCAGTCGGGCAGGGAACTATGGCTACACCTTC.

The chain uses TRBV6-5 and TRBJ1-6; D gene unclear. In germline, CDR1 is MNHEY, CDR2 SVGAGI. V dropped 2 bases and J dropped 9 bases, with 11 bases sitting between them. This CDR3 is 14 amino acids long. CDR3 amino acids: CASSYVDLGSPLHF. Written as DNA, the CDR3 is TGTGCCAGCAGTTACGTGGACTTGGGTTCACCCCTCCACTTT.

Written as DNA, the CDR3 is TGCGCCAGCAGCCCGCTGACTAGCGGGGGGGCCAATGAGCAGTTCTTC. Its translation is CASSPLTSGGANEQFF. The chain uses TRBV5-1 and TRBJ2-1; TRBD2 matches at 14 bases. Germline lookup yields CDR1 SGHRS and CDR2 YFSETQ. V dropped 4 bases and J dropped 6; count of bases not matched to a gene: 6. The CDR3 has 16 residues.